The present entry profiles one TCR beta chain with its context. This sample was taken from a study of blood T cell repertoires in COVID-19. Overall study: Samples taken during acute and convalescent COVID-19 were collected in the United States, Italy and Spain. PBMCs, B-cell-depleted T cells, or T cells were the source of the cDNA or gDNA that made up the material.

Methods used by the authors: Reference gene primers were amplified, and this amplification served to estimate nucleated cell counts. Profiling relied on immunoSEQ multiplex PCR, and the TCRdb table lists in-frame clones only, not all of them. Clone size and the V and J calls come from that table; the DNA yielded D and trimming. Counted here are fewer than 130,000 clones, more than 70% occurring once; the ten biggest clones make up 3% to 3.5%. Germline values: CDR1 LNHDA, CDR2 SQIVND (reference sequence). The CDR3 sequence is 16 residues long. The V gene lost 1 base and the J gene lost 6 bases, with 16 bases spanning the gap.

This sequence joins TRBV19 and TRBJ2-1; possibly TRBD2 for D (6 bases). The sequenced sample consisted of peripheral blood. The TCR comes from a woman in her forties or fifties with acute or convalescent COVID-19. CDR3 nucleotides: TGTGCCAGTAGTATAGCGGCCGGGACTGGTATCAATGAGCAGTTCTTC. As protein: CASSIAAGTGINEQFF.